The 32 T cell receptor beta chains below all came from one sample that was sequenced in a study of CD8+ T cells in alopecia areata. The authors extracted RNA and reverse transcribed it into cDNA as the sequencing template. The assay was immunoSEQ multiplex PCR, and TCRdb's table has in-frame clones only and misses some. This sample has 120,000 or so clones, with 61% found just once. As for treatment: oral pan-JAK inhibitor, 5-10 mg twice daily. The sequenced sample was CD4+ T cells sorted from blood, obtained at week 4, from a patient treated with tofacitinib. The receptors shown here come from a human donor with alopecia areata.

The chain couples TRBV11-2 to TRBJ2-3; TRBD1 might be the D (5 bases). Per the germline V gene, CDR1 is SGHAT and CDR2 is FQNNGV. Trimming took off 1 base at V and 5 bases at J, with 13 bases between the two ends. The CDR3 is made up of 15 amino acids. The chain's CDR3 is CASSLVRNQGDTQYF. CDR3 nucleotide sequence: TGTGCCAGCAGCTTAGTGCGAAACCAGGGAGATACGCAGTATTTT.

This clone was observed a few times. The chain carries TRBV5-4 and TRBJ2-3; 7 bases are shared with TRBD2. The J segment lost 0 bases and the V segment lost 4 bases, leaving 17 bases of the junction unmatched. The CDR3 totals 19 residues. Germline loops: CDR1 SGHNT, CDR2 YYREEE (reference sequence). CDR3 region: CASSLTLTAGTTSTDTQYF. For the CDR3, the DNA is TGTGCCAGCAGCCTTACTCTTACCGCCGGGACTACCAGCACAGATACGCAGTATTTT.

The genes are TRBV28 and TRBJ2-5, with D possibly TRBD2 on 6 matching bases. Trimming removed 6 bases at V and 2 bases at J, with 7 bases between. This CDR3 comprises 12 residues. Germline loops: CDR1 MDHEN, CDR2 SYDVKM. CDR3 DNA: TGTGCCAGCAGCAGCGGGCAAGAGACCCAGTACTTC. Translating gives CASSSGQETQYF. Looking up the rest from reference TRBV28 and TRBJ2-5 gives the full variable domain: DVKVTQSSRYLVKRTGEKVFLECVQDMDHENMFWYRQDPGLGLRLIYFSYDVKMKEKGDIPEGYSVSREKKERFSLILESASTNQTSMYLCASSSGQETQYFGPGTRLLVL.

The chain has TRBV29-1 and TRBJ2-7; 10 bases align to TRBD1. The V gene's germline CDR1 is SQVTM and CDR2 ANQGSEA. After removal of 6 bases from V and 5 bases from J, the junction contained 7 bases not matched to a gene. The CDR3 runs 13 residues. CDR3 sequence: CSVPGQGTHEQYF. CDR3 in DNA: TGCAGCGTGCCGGGACAGGGGACCCACGAGCAGTACTTC.

The chain links TRBV30 to TRBJ2-1; no clear D. The CDR3 contains 8 residues. Trimming took off 1 base at V and 13 bases at J, with 2 bases between the two ends. The germline V gene encodes CDR1 GTSNPN and CDR2 SVGIG (reference sequence). The CDR3 sequence: CAWSAQFF. The CDR3 DNA reads TGTGCCTGGAGTGCACAGTTCTTC.

The chain links TRBV28 to TRBJ2-7; tentatively, D is TRBD2 (6 bases). The CDR3 totals 14 residues. Looked up from germline, CDR1 is MDHEN and CDR2 is SYDVKM. The V and J ends lost 5 bases and 2 bases respectively, with 13 bases between them. The CDR3 sequence is CASSGFSGPYEQYF. CDR3 bases: TGTGCCAGCAGTGGGTTTAGCGGACCCTACGAGCAGTACTTC.

The chain joins TRBV7-2 to TRBJ2-4; 8 bases map to TRBD2. Germline V gene sequence: CDR1 SGHTA, CDR2 FQGNSA. V lost 5 bases to trimming and J lost 8 bases; unmatched junction nucleotides: 8. The CDR3 is 14 residues long. The CDR3 region is CASSPSGSRHIQYF. The DNA of the CDR3 is TGTGCCAGCAGCCCAAGCGGGAGCAGGCACATTCAGTACTTC. The whole variable domain, remainder taken from reference TRBV7-2 and TRBJ2-4, is GAGVSQSPSNKVTEKGKDVELRCDPISGHTALYWYRQSLGQGLEFLIYFQGNSAPDKSGLPSDRFSAERTGGSVSTLTIQRTQQEDSAVYLCASSPSGSRHIQYFGAGTRLSVL.

CDR3 region: CSVDTSTGENYGYTF. CDR3 nucleotide sequence: TGCAGCGTTGATACCTCGACAGGGGAAAACTATGGCTACACCTTC. The chain couples TRBV29-1 to TRBJ1-2; 8 nucleotides match TRBD1. The CDR3 loop spans 15 amino acids. Trimming took 3 bases from V and 2 from J; bases not matched to a gene: 8. Germline assignment: CDR1 SQVTM and CDR2 ANQGSEA. Combining the CDR3 with reference TRBV29-1 and TRBJ1-2 gives the whole variable domain SAVISQKPSRDICQRGTSLTIQCQVDSQVTMMFWYRQQPGQSLTLIATANQGSEATYESGFVIDKFPISRPNLTFSTLTVSNMSPEDSSIYLCSVDTSTGENYGYTFGSGTRLTVV.

This chain uses TRBV6-6 with TRBJ2-5, with 10 bases fitting TRBD1. After removal of 6 bases from V and 0 bases from J, the junction contained 4 bases not matched to a gene. The CDR3 sequence is 15 residues long. CDR1 is MNHNY, CDR2 SVGAGI, per germline (reference sequence). The CDR3 region has the DNA TGTGCCAGCAGCGTGGGACAGGGGAACCAAGAGACCCAGTACTTC. Residues: CASSVGQGNQETQYF.

This clone occurred a few times. The chain uses TRBV10-3 and TRBJ1-5, with D hard to call. Germline values: CDR1 ENHRY, CDR2 SYGVKD. Trimming left V 3 bases short and J 4 bases short, with 4 bases between. This CDR3 spans 12 amino acids. The CDR3 is CAISDRNQPQHF. The CDR3 nucleotides read TGTGCCATCAGTGACAGGAATCAGCCCCAGCATTTT.

This clone has a handful of counts. The chain uses TRBV7-2 and TRBJ1-2; D not resolved. Germline V gene lookup returns CDR1 SGHTA and CDR2 FQGNSA. Trimming shortened V by 6 bases and J by 4 bases, and 18 bases separated the two germline ends. The CDR3 has 15 residues. CDR3 in DNA: TGTGCCAGCAGTCCCGACCAGGACGTTTTCTATGGCTACACCTTC. It translates to CASSPDQDVFYGYTF.

J is TRBJ2-2 and V is TRBV6-6; TRBD2 matches at 11 bases. This CDR3 spans 16 amino acids. Germline CDR1 is MNHNY and CDR2 is SVGAGI (reference sequence). V lost 8 bases, J lost 4 bases, and 9 bases stayed unmatched. This CDR3 reads CASLAGGRSGTGELFF. The CDR3 bases are TGTGCCAGCCTAGCGGGAGGTCGGAGCGGCACCGGGGAGCTGTTTTTT.

V is TRBV29-1 and J is TRBJ2-7; maybe TRBD2 (7 bases). Germline V gene lookup returns CDR1 SQVTM and CDR2 ANQGSEA. V was trimmed by 3 bases and J by 6 bases, leaving 12 bases between them. This CDR3 comprises 12 residues. The CDR3 DNA sequence: TGCAGCGTTGACGGGGGGCTAGGCGAGCAGTACTTC. Translated: CSVDGGLGEQYF.

The chain employs TRBV2 and TRBJ1-1; D not resolved. This CDR3 spans 11 amino acids. With 6 bases removed from V and 11 bases from J, the gap between germline ends came to 13 bases. Germline CDR1 is SNHLY and CDR2 is FYNNEI. The CDR3 bases are TGTGCCAGCAGATGGACCGCGGGGGCTTTCTTT. Translated: CASRWTAGAFF.

This chain links TRBV5-6 with TRBJ2-1; TRBD2 matches at 7 bases. The CDR3 covers 18 residues. Germline assignment: CDR1 SGHDT and CDR2 YYEEEE. Unmatched junction bases numbered 12, after V lost 1 base and J lost 2 bases. The CDR3 here is CASSLIVGASGTYNEQFF. In DNA, the CDR3 is TGTGCCAGCAGCTTGATTGTAGGGGCTAGCGGTACCTACAATGAGCAGTTCTTC.

This clone was recorded a few times. The chain is built from TRBV15 and TRBJ2-3; 9 bases agree with TRBD2. Germline-derived CDR1 and CDR2 are LNHNV and YYDKDF (reference sequence). The junction had 7 bases not matched to a gene; V was cut back by 0 bases and J by 0 bases. The CDR3 is 18 residues long. CDR3 bases: TGTGCCACCAGCAGAGATGGGCTAGCGGGGCAAAGCACAGATACGCAGTATTTT. It is translated as CATSRDGLAGQSTDTQYF.

This clone turned up a few times. This rearrangement joins TRBV9 to TRBJ1-1; 10 nucleotides align to TRBD1. The CDR3 length is 14 residues. Germline V CDR1 and CDR2: SGDLS, YYNGEE. V gave up 4 bases and J gave up 4 bases; unmatched junction bases: 4. The CDR3 region is CASSKGQGSTEAFF. As DNA, the CDR3 is TGTGCCAGCAGCAAGGGACAGGGGTCCACTGAAGCTTTCTTT.

A few counts support this clone. This chain links TRBV15 with TRBJ2-2; 9 positions agree with TRBD1. V lost 1 base to trimming and J lost 3 bases; unmatched junction nucleotides: 18. Germline V gene lookup returns CDR1 LNHNV and CDR2 YYDKDF (reference sequence). The CDR3 is 21 residues long. The CDR3 bases are TGTGCCACCAGCAGAGCCCCGGGCCAGTCAACAGGGGGCCGGGACACCGGGGAGCTGTTTTTT. Its protein is CATSRAPGQSTGGRDTGELFF.

This clone was detected only a few times. The V call is TRBV2, the J call TRBJ1-3; 7 nucleotides match TRBD1. V was clipped by 6 bases and J by 0 bases; unmatched bases: 11. The germline V gene has CDR1 SNHLY and CDR2 FYNNEI. The CDR3 consists of 17 residues. The CDR3 region is CASRADRVSLSGNTIYF. The CDR3 region has the DNA TGTGCCAGCAGAGCCGACAGGGTCTCCCTCTCTGGAAACACCATATATTTT.

In this sample, this clone turned up a few times. The chain is built from TRBV7-9 and TRBJ1-2; D call uncertain. CDR3 length: 13 residues. V lost 6 bases to trimming and J lost 8 bases, with 16 bases between them. Germline values: CDR1 SEHNR, CDR2 FQNEAQ (reference sequence). The CDR3 sequence is CASRQHGVRGYTF. The CDR3 DNA is TGTGCCAGCAGGCAGCACGGGGTACGGGGCTACACCTTC.

The rearrangement links TRBV5-6 to TRBJ1-1; D remains ambiguous. The germline gives CDR1 SGHDT, CDR2 YYEEEE. Trimming took 2 bases from V and 10 from J, leaving 12 bases between them. This CDR3 spans 12 amino acids. Here the CDR3 reads CASSLSSRGAFF. The CDR3 DNA follows: TGTGCCAGCAGCTTATCCAGTCGCGGAGCTTTCTTT.

Only one count was recorded for this clone. V gene TRBV4-1 combines with J gene TRBJ2-1; D is perhaps TRBD2 (5 bases). Trimming took 0 bases from V and 6 from J, leaving 15 bases between them. The CDR3 consists of 16 residues. Germline CDR1 reads MGHRA; CDR2 reads YSYEKL. The CDR3 DNA reads TGCGCCAGCAGCCAAGATCAACTAGAACCGGTCAATGAGCAGTTCTTC. It yields the protein CASSQDQLEPVNEQFF.

The rearrangement uses TRBV29-1 and TRBJ1-1, with TRBD1 matching 7 bases. Germline V lookup: CDR1 SQVTM, CDR2 ANQGSEA. This CDR3 region has 13 residues. V lost 7 bases to trimming and J lost 0 bases; unmatched junction nucleotides: 5. CDR3 sequence: CSAEGQMNTEAFF. The CDR3 DNA follows: TGCAGCGCGGAGGGACAGATGAACACTGAAGCTTTCTTT.

This chain connects TRBV2 to TRBJ2-5, with no clear D. Germline lookup yields CDR1 SNHLY and CDR2 FYNNEI. CDR3 size: 12 residues. The germline V and J ends were trimmed by 0 bases and 7 bases, with 6 bases remaining between them. CDR3 nucleotide sequence: TGTGCCAGCAGTGAAGCCCCTAGGACCCAGTACTTC. Its translation is CASSEAPRTQYF.

The rearrangement joins TRBV7-2 to TRBJ1-5, with D maybe TRBD1 (6 bases). The germline V and J ends were trimmed by 1 base and 4 bases, with 11 bases remaining between them. The CDR3 has 15 amino acids. Germline V lookup: CDR1 SGHTA, CDR2 FQGNSA. CDR3 loop: CASSLVGGGNQPQHF. CDR3 in DNA: TGTGCCAGCAGCTTAGTAGGAGGGGGAAATCAGCCCCAGCATTTT. Complete variable domain (other parts from reference TRBV7-2 and TRBJ1-5): GAGVSQSPSNKVTEKGKDVELRCDPISGHTALYWYRQSLGQGLEFLIYFQGNSAPDKSGLPSDRFSAERTGGSVSTLTIQRTQQEDSAVYLCASSLVGGGNQPQHFGDGTRLSIL.

The chain joins TRBV6-6 to TRBJ1-5; D gene ambiguous. The V end was cut by 0 bases, the J end by 10 bases, with 10 bases between. This CDR3 has 13 amino acids. Germline values: CDR1 MNHNY, CDR2 SVGAGI (reference sequence). The CDR3 coding sequence is TGTGCCAGCAGTTACTCGTCGCAGAACCCCCAGCATTTT. Residues: CASSYSSQNPQHF.

The chain uses TRBV29-1 and TRBJ2-1, with TRBD2 identical over 7 bases. V was pared by 4 bases and J by 8 bases, with 5 bases of the junction left unmatched. There are 12 residues in the CDR3. The germline V gene has CDR1 SQVTM and CDR2 ANQGSEA. CDR3 region: CSVGGGLHEQFF. The CDR3 region has the DNA TGCAGCGTTGGGGGGGGATTGCATGAGCAGTTCTTC.

V and J are TRBV5-1 and TRBJ1-3; TRBD1 agrees at 11 bases. CDR3 length: 15 residues. Unmatched junction bases numbered 2, after V lost 4 bases and J lost 2 bases. The germline V gene has CDR1 SGHRS and CDR2 YFSETQ. This CDR3 reads CASSGQGAAGNTIYF. The CDR3 bases are TGCGCCAGCAGCGGACAGGGGGCGGCTGGAAACACCATATATTTT.

The V and J genes are TRBV6-5 and TRBJ2-3, with D perhaps assigned TRBD1 or TRBD2 (6 bases each). V shed 4 bases and J shed 0 bases, with 14 bases lying between them. The length of the CDR3 is 16 residues. CDR1 MNHEY and CDR2 SVGAGI come from the germline V gene. CDR3 nucleotide sequence: TGTGCCAGCAGTTCGGGTCGGGGGCCTAGCACAGATACGCAGTATTTT. This translates into CASSSGRGPSTDTQYF.

This sequence joins TRBV7-3 and TRBJ1-3; D uncertain. The V gene lost 2 bases and the J gene lost 0 bases, with 8 bases spanning the gap. The CDR3 covers 15 residues. The germline gives CDR1 SGHTA, CDR2 FQGTGA. The CDR3 DNA reads TGTGCCAGCAGCTTATACGGGAGCTCTGGAAACACCATATATTTT. The encoded protein is CASSLYGSSGNTIYF.

The CDR3 sequence is CASGIGDSEAFF. The CDR3 DNA follows: TGTGCTAGTGGTATCGGCGACAGTGAAGCTTTCTTT. V and J are TRBV12-5 and TRBJ1-1; possible D gene TRBD1, 5 bases. Germline V gene sequence: CDR1 LGHNT, CDR2 FRNRAP. V lost 5 bases and J 7 bases, leaving 11 bases between the germline ends. The CDR3 has 12 residues.

This clone has a handful of counts. The CDR3, as DNA: TGTGCCAGCAGCTTATACGGGAGGGACAATGAGCAGTTCTTC. Protein sequence: CASSLYGRDNEQFF. V gene TRBV7-9 combines with J gene TRBJ2-1; 8 bases line up with TRBD2. V shed 2 bases, J shed 5 bases, and the junction held 2 bases outside the gene matches. CDR3 length: 14 amino acids. Germline CDR1 SEHNR, CDR2 FQNEAQ (reference sequence).